This TCR beta chain was observed in a study of T cells in Graves' hyperthyroidism and ophthalmopathy. Study-level results: Blood also held most thyroid clonotypes expanded beyond 0.001. Separation of ophthalmopathy from stable hyperthyroidism was achieved by a 13 V-J model.

Trimming shortened V by 9 bases and J by 7 bases, and 25 bases separated the two germline ends. Germline CDR1 reads SGHAT; CDR2 reads FQNNGV. The CDR3 totals 16 residues. Calling Graves' hyperthyroidism stable meant ophthalmopathy did not progress within 18 months. Hyperthyroidism had been newly diagnosed in patients aged 18 to 65, and its duration was under 2 months. What was amplified from RNA transcripts were TCR beta CDR3 regions. The HTBI set primed first-round TCR CDR3 RT-PCR. TCRdb redid the calling of the multiplex PCR reads with MiXCR, one entry per CDR3 protein. Of under 350,000 distinct CDR3 sequences in the sample, about 20% were seen once. In the case of this clonotype: Its cognate antigen is unknown.

The sequenced sample consisted of blood. V and J are TRBV11-2 and TRBJ2-1; TRBD1 is a possible D gene (5 bases). The TCR originated in a woman aged 50 to 60 with Graves' hyperthyroidism. CDR3 protein: CASSIIMTASRNEQFF. The CDR3 region has the DNA TGTGCCAGTAGTATTATTATGACAGCTTCTCGGAATGAGCAGTTCTTC. Full variable domain (outside the CDR3, taken from reference TRBV11-2 and TRBJ2-1): EAGVAQSPRYKIIEKRQSVAFWCNPISGHATLYWYQQILGQGPKLLIQFQNNGVVDDSQLPKDRFSAERLKGVDSTLKIQPAKLEDSAVYLCASSIIMTASRNEQFFGPGTRLTVL.